This T cell receptor (beta chain) was identified during a study of shared clonotypes between healthy human individuals. The length of the CDR3 is 16 residues. V was pared by 8 bases and J by 3 bases, with 9 bases of the junction left unmatched. CDR1 is MDHEN, CDR2 SYDVKM, per germline. Genomic DNA per cell subset filled all wells of several immunoSEQ plates. Measured with immunoSEQ multiplex PCR; TCRdb has only the in-frame clones, and not every one. The table has over a million clones, about 84% seen once; the top ten hold 0.6% to 0.75%. J is TRBJ1-4 and V is TRBV28; 10 nucleotides match TRBD1. Source material: memory CD4+ T cells from PBMCs. The subset here: CD45RA-negative fraction. The TCR comes from a man in his late teens or twenties in good health. Some clones in this sample may be carry-over from other donors' samples. CDR3 DNA: TGTGCCAGCGAAGGCGCCGGGACAGGGGCTAATGAAAAACTGTTTTTT. Its protein is CASEGAGTGANEKLFF.